This TCR beta chain comes out of a study of blood T cell repertoires in COVID-19. About the study: Both acute and convalescent COVID-19 samples were obtained from the United States, Italy and Spain. Sources were T cells, B-cell-depleted T cells, or PBMCs; the material itself was cDNA or gDNA.

In the authors' workflow: Amplifying reference gene primers gave estimates of nucleated cell counts. Clones were read by immunoSEQ multiplex PCR, and TCRdb kept only the in-frame ones, dropping some. The DNA gave D and trimming, while V, J and clone size come from that table. The data hold under 200,000 clones, with 85% observed a single time. Enrolment of Seattle patients took place during active infection, and they were followed longitudinally. Sequenced sample: peripheral blood. This receptor was identified in a woman aged 45 to 65 with COVID-19, enrolled during active disease.

This CDR3 is CASSSRQGNQPQHF. CDR3 bases: TGTGCCAGCAGCTCCAGACAGGGGAATCAGCCCCAGCATTTT. The chain has TRBV7-2 and TRBJ1-5, with TRBD1 matching over 8 bases. Germline CDR1 and CDR2: SGHTA and FQGNSA. The CDR3 sequence is 14 residues long. V lost 4 bases, J lost 4 bases, and 3 bases stayed unmatched.